The entry below gives a single T cell receptor (beta chain) sequence along with its context. Its antigen target is currently unknown. No much larger clonotype is one base removed from it; base qualities were not supplied. For TCRbeta CDR3 sequencing, genomic DNA was extracted from sorted cells using the QIAGEN DNeasy Blood and Tissue Kit. Through immunoSEQ, high-throughput TCRbeta CDR3 sequencing was done commercially, including PCR amplification with internal controls and bias correction. As for the original processing: Unique productive TCRbeta sequences were defined by CDR3 nucleotide sequence where primers matched, otherwise by CDR3 amino acid sequence with Vbeta and Jbeta genes. To correct for sorting error, sequences found in more than one sorted population at a frequency ratio of 2:1 or less were discarded, and the remaining shared sequences were assigned to the population with the higher frequency. A sequence was defined as donor-reactive if the sequence was expanded at least 5-fold in CFSE-low cells compared with unstimulated cells and had a frequency of at least 0.01% in CFSE-low cells. Jensen-Shannon divergence, calculated on the top 100 TCRbeta sequences ranked by frequency, was used to quantify repertoire divergence. For samples with multiple sequencing runs, sorting error was corrected in each run separately before the runs were combined. TCRdb provides this immuneACCESS table in a form limited to in-frame rearrangements. Some clones are lacking; in checked studies, under half of them reflect an unresolved V gene, and why the rest are absent is not known. That table gives V, J and clone size, and the DNA gave D and trimming. This sample holds tens of thousands of clones; about 91% were observed only once. Of the sample, 1.6% is held by the ten largest clones.

The transplants used related donors along with nonmyeloablative bone marrow transplantation, and in the human trials mixed chimerism was transient. Unstimulated Tregs (CD4+CD25+CD127-), CD4+ non-Tregs (CD4+CD25-), CD4 and CD8 cells were FACS-sorted from thawed PBMCs. The patients were a handful of recipients of combined kidney and bone marrow transplants from the ITN036ST trial, and samples were available only for these trial subjects. Healthy control blood was processed by Ficoll density gradient to PBMCs and cryopreserved; patient PBMCs were collected before and after transplant. This sample was taken from a study of Tregs in tolerant kidney transplant recipients (dated by TCRdb to the late 2010s). For the study in its entirety: The study applied TCRbeta sequencing to find donor-specific regulatory T cells before combined kidney and bone marrow transplantation and then followed those same cells after transplant.

Summary of the overall study and its limitations: Expanding Tregs with activated donor B cells appeared to identify the most biologically relevant and donor-specific TCRbeta repertoire. Because the study included only a small number of patients, the results must be confirmed in larger populations and under other immunosuppression protocols. Donor-specific Treg expansion exceeded global Treg expansion in tolerant patients, suggesting antigen-driven rather than nonspecific expansion. Biological reproducibility was not directly addressed, though technical replication error appeared minimal. Because the PCR primers were changed over time for some patients, nucleotide-level comparison could not be performed across the samples from those patients.

Taken from the germline V gene, the CDR1 and CDR2 loops are SQVTM and ANQGSEA. There are 12 amino acids in the CDR3, from cysteine to phenylalanine inclusive. CDR3 DNA only is kept here, 36 bases in frame from base 1. From V the trimming removes 8 bases and from J it removes 7 bases, while the gene matches leave 8 bases of the junction unaccounted for. This TCR derives from a human patient who received a combined kidney and bone marrow transplant. After a transplant, the donor of the graft may account for some T cells. Sequencing was performed on CD4+ T cells from blood (PBMCs), taken 24 months after the transplant. The chain uses TRBV29-1 and TRBJ1-2; the junction holds 9 bases that match TRBD1. The DNA is TGCAGCACAAAACAGGGGGCCCCTGGCTACACCTTC. It is translated as CSTKQGAPGYTF.